The T cell receptor (beta chain) under discussion was sequenced for a study of shared clonotypes between healthy human individuals. Each sample came from a Caucasian adult donor living in Nashville, Tennessee. Method: immunoSEQ multiplex PCR; TCRdb's copy keeps in-frame clones and lacks some. Of about 690,000 clones detected, about 90% appear once; the ten largest clones hold less than 40%. The CDR3 sequence is 15 residues long. Looked up from germline, CDR1 is LNHDA and CDR2 is SQIVND (reference sequence). Unmatched junction bases numbered 5, after V lost 2 bases and J lost 4 bases. The sample taken for sequencing was memory CD8+ T cells from PBMCs. Subset of the sample: CD45RO+ cells pooled with CCR7-negative TemRA cells. The TCR was taken from a man aged 18 to 30 in good health. Some clones in this sample may be carry-over from other donors' samples. The chain is built from TRBV19 and TRBJ1-2, with 9 positions matching TRBD1. The CDR3 sequence: CASSIHRGLGYGYTF. The CDR3 nucleotides are TGTGCCAGTAGTATACACAGGGGGCTTGGCTATGGCTACACCTTC. The whole variable domain, filled in from reference TRBV19 and TRBJ1-2, reads DGGITQSPKYLFRKEGQNVTLSCEQNLNHDAMYWYRQDPGQGLRLIYYSQIVNDFQKGDIAEGYSVSREKKESFPLTVTSAQKNPTAFYLCASSIHRGLGYGYTFGSGTRLTVV.